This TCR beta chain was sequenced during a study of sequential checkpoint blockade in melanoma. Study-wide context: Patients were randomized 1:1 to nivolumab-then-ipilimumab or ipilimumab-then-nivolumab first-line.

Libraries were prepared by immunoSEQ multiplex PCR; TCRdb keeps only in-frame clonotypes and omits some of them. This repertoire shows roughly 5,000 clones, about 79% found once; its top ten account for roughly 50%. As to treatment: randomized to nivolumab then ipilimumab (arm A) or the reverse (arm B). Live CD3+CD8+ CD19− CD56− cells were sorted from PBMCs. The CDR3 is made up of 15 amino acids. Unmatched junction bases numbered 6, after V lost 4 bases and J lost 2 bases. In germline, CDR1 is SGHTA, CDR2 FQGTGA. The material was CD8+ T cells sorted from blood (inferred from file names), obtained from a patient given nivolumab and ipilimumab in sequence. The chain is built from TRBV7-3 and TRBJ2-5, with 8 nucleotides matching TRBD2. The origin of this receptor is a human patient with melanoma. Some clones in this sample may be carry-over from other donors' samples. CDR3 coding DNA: TGTGCCAGCAGCTCCTCAGCGGGGGTACAAGAGACCCAGTACTTC. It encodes CASSSSAGVQETQYF.